One and the same sample provided the 32 T cell receptor beta chains below, sequenced in a study of PD-1 blockade in classical Hodgkin lymphoma. Measured with immunoSEQ multiplex PCR; TCRdb has only the in-frame clones, and not every one. The sample carries about 32,000 clones, around 81% recorded once. The time point denotes: cycle 4 day 1 (C4D1), after 6 weeks of nivolumab. Exposure to brentuximab vedotin varied, and each patient had relapsed following autologous stem cell transplantation. Sequencing used peripheral blood mononuclear cells (PBMCs), obtained before the fourth cycle of nivolumab. The receptors shown here come from a human donor with classical Hodgkin lymphoma.

This clone was counted between two and nine times. V usage is TRBV10-3 and J usage is TRBJ1-5; TRBD1 matches 8 bases. The CDR3 spans 15 residues. With V trimmed by 5 bases and J by 1 base, 4 bases remained unmatched. Per the germline V gene, CDR1 is ENHRY and CDR2 is SYGVKD. CDR3: CAISSRDRSNQPQHF. The CDR3 nucleotides are TGTGCCATCAGTTCCCGGGACAGGAGCAATCAGCCCCAGCATTTT.

V is TRBV18 and J is TRBJ1-1; a weak D match, TRBD1 (5 bases). The length of the CDR3 is 16 residues. Germline CDR1 KGHSH, CDR2 LQKENI. Trimming removed 2 bases at V and 3 bases at J, with 16 bases between. DNA of the CDR3: TGTGCCAGCTCACCAAGCGGGCAGGGATCACACACTGAAGCTTTCTTT. This encodes CASSPSGQGSHTEAFF.

This chain joins TRBV7-2 and TRBJ2-7, with D hard to call. Trimming left V 2 bases short and J 0 bases short, with 8 bases between. Germline V gene sequence: CDR1 SGHTA, CDR2 FQGNSA. The CDR3 extends over 14 amino acids. The chain's CDR3 is CASSLQPLSYEQYF. Written as DNA, the CDR3 is TGTGCCAGCAGCTTACAACCTCTCTCCTACGAGCAGTACTTC.

V is TRBV7-9 and J is TRBJ2-1; 9 bases map to TRBD2. CDR3 length: 14 amino acids. The germline V gene has CDR1 SEHNR and CDR2 FQNEAQ (reference sequence). V gave up 5 bases and J gave up 8 bases; unmatched junction bases: 7. The CDR3 loop is CASSQAGGRDEQFF. CDR3 nucleotide sequence: TGTGCCAGCAGCCAGGCGGGGGGGCGAGATGAGCAGTTCTTC.

This chain joins TRBV7-2 and TRBJ2-1; D uncertain. Looked up from germline, CDR1 is SGHTA and CDR2 is FQGNSA. The CDR3 sequence is 15 residues long. V lost 8 bases and J 3 bases, leaving 17 bases between the germline ends. CDR3 sequence reads: CASLLVVGDYNEQFF. The DNA of the CDR3 is TGTGCCAGCCTCCTGGTCGTAGGAGACTACAATGAGCAGTTCTTC.

V usage is TRBV4-3 and J usage is TRBJ1-4, with D unresolved. Germline loops: CDR1 LGHNA, CDR2 YSLEER. There are 13 residues in the CDR3. The ends were cut back, 3 bases at V and 8 bases at J, with 10 bases in the middle. The CDR3 reads CASSQWMEEKLFF. The CDR3 DNA reads TGCGCCAGCAGCCAGTGGATGGAGGAAAAACTGTTTTTT.

V and J are TRBV28 and TRBJ2-5; TRBD2 aligns across 15 bases. The CDR3 is made up of 19 amino acids. V shed 2 bases, J shed 0 bases, and the junction held 7 bases outside the gene matches. CDR1 and CDR2 (germline): MDHEN, SYDVKM. The CDR3, as DNA: TGTGCCAGCAGTTTAGGACTAGCGGGAGGGCTAACCAACCAAGAGACCCAGTACTTC. Translation: CASSLGLAGGLTNQETQYF.

The chain couples TRBV7-2 to TRBJ2-7, with a possible D match to TRBD1 (5 bases). The ends were cut back, 1 base at V and 0 bases at J, with 10 bases in the middle. Germline assignment: CDR1 SGHTA and CDR2 FQGNSA. The CDR3 length is 15 residues. CDR3 sequence: CASSLGRTSSYEQYF. CDR3 sequence (DNA): TGTGCCAGCAGCTTAGGCCGGACAAGCTCCTACGAGCAGTACTTC.

This chain links TRBV9 with TRBJ1-1, with D possibly matching TRBD1 (6 bases). The V and J ends lost 4 bases and 5 bases respectively, with 12 bases between them. The CDR3 is made up of 13 amino acids. Germline loops: CDR1 SGDLS, CDR2 YYNGEE. Here the CDR3 reads CASSLSGQTEAFF. CDR3 sequence (DNA): TGTGCCAGCAGCTTATCTGGACAGACTGAAGCTTTCTTT.

V and J are TRBV4-2 and TRBJ2-3; weak D call: TRBD2 (6 bases). Trimming stripped 4 bases from V and 2 bases from J, with 16 bases between. CDR3 length equals 16 residues. Germline V CDR1 and CDR2: LGHNA, YNFKEQ. CDR3 residues: CASSPEAGRYTDTQYF. As DNA, the CDR3 is TGTGCCAGCAGCCCCGAAGCAGGGAGGTACACAGATACGCAGTATTTT.

The J gene is TRBJ2-7, the V gene TRBV5-8; 8 nucleotides line up with TRBD1. Germline V gene data show CDR1 as SGHTS and CDR2 as YDEGEE. J lost 5 bases, V lost 5 bases, and 6 bases had no gene match. The CDR3 is made up of 13 amino acids. CDR3 sequence (DNA): TGTGCCAGCAGTCGGCGGGACAGGAACGAGCAGTACTTC. This sequence encodes CASSRRDRNEQYF.

CDR3 residues: CASSYVGDEQYV. In nucleotides, the CDR3 is TGTGCCAGCAGTTACGTCGGGGACGAGCAGTACGTC. The chain links TRBV6-5 to TRBJ2-7; TRBD2 might be the D (5 bases). V shed 2 bases and J shed 5 bases, with 7 bases lying between them. Germline lookup yields CDR1 MNHEY and CDR2 SVGAGI. The CDR3 is 12 residues long.

The V gene is TRBV5-1, the J gene TRBJ1-1, with no clear D. Germline V CDR1 and CDR2: SGHRS, YFSETQ. The CDR3 sequence is 13 residues long. The V and J ends lost 5 bases and 0 bases respectively, with 8 bases between them. In DNA, the CDR3 is TGCGCCAGCAGTGGCGGATTGAACACTGAAGCTTTCTTT. This encodes CASSGGLNTEAFF.

In its sample, this clone was seen a few times. This chain uses TRBV19 with TRBJ1-5, with a tentative D call TRBD1 (6 bases). The germline V gene encodes CDR1 LNHDA and CDR2 SQIVND (reference sequence). V was trimmed by 7 bases and J by 4 bases, leaving 11 bases between them. The CDR3 consists of 13 residues. The CDR3 loop reads CASNLDRNQPQHF. The CDR3 nucleotides are TGTGCCAGTAATTTGGACAGAAATCAGCCCCAGCATTTT.

The chain carries TRBV7-2 and TRBJ1-1; D gene unclear. Trimming took 3 bases from V and 3 from J, leaving 5 bases between them. Germline values: CDR1 SGHTA, CDR2 FQGNSA. CDR3 length: 12 residues. CDR3 region: CASSFVHTEAFF. CDR3 nucleotides: TGTGCCAGCAGCTTCGTTCACACTGAAGCTTTCTTT.

For the CDR3, the DNA is TGCGCCAGCAGCCCCTACACCGGGGAGCTGTTTTTT. This codes for CASSPYTGELFF. This rearrangement joins TRBV5-1 to TRBJ2-2; D remains ambiguous. V was shortened by 4 bases and J by 3 bases, with 4 bases between the two germline ends. The CDR3 covers 12 residues. From germline, CDR1 is SGHRS and CDR2 YFSETQ.

The chain carries TRBV7-3 and TRBJ1-4; no clear D. This CDR3 has 13 residues. Germline-derived CDR1 and CDR2 are SGHTA and FQGTGA. Trimming stripped 5 bases from V and 8 bases from J, with 12 bases between. As DNA, the CDR3 is TGTGCCAGCAGCCAATTAGTCCAGGAAAAACTGTTTTTT. This gives the protein CASSQLVQEKLFF. The full variable domain, with the rest looked up from reference TRBV7-3 and TRBJ1-4, is GAGVSQTPSNKVTEKGKYVELRCDPISGHTALYWYRQSLGQGPEFLIYFQGTGAADDSGLPNDRFFAVRPEGSVSTLKIQRTERGDSAVYLCASSQLVQEKLFFGSGTQLSVL.

This clone has just one count. This rearrangement joins TRBV11-2 to TRBJ2-1; 7 nucleotides line up with TRBD2. Per the germline V gene, CDR1 is SGHAT and CDR2 is FQNNGV. The CDR3 has 15 amino acids. V was pared by 5 bases and J by 0 bases, with 4 bases of the junction left unmatched. CDR3 amino acids: CASSPLAGSYNEQFF. Here the CDR3 DNA reads TGTGCCAGCAGCCCCTTAGCGGGCTCCTACAATGAGCAGTTCTTC.

The chain has TRBV4-2 and TRBJ1-1; possibly TRBD1 for D (6 bases). This CDR3 has 14 amino acids. Trimming removed 1 base from V and 2 bases from J, with 8 bases in between. The germline V gene encodes CDR1 LGHNA and CDR2 YNFKEQ. CDR3 protein: CASSQGGPNTEAFF. Here the CDR3 DNA reads TGTGCCAGCAGCCAAGGGGGGCCCAACACTGAAGCTTTCTTT.

The rearrangement uses TRBV6-5 and TRBJ1-1; D remains unclear. V lost 2 bases and J lost 1, with 11 bases in between. CDR3 length: 15 residues. CDR1 and CDR2 (germline): MNHEY, SVGAGI. This CDR3 is CASSYGRWENTEAFF. DNA for the CDR3: TGTGCCAGCAGTTACGGTCGTTGGGAGAACACTGAAGCTTTCTTT.

The table lists this clone with a count of one. The CDR3 reads CSGRDRSTGELFF. The CDR3 DNA reads as TGCAGCGGCCGGGACAGGAGCACCGGGGAGCTGTTTTTT. The chain carries TRBV29-1 and TRBJ2-2; 8 nucleotides line up with TRBD1. The V and J ends lost 7 bases and 4 bases, in that order; junction bases with no gene match: 5. The germline V gene encodes CDR1 SQVTM and CDR2 ANQGSEA. This CDR3 region has 13 residues.

The V and J genes are TRBV11-2 and TRBJ1-2; maybe TRBD1 (6 bases). The length of the CDR3 is 12 residues. Trimming took off 5 bases at V and 4 bases at J, with 8 bases between the two ends. Per the germline V gene, CDR1 is SGHAT and CDR2 is FQNNGV. CDR3 coding DNA: TGTGCCAGCAGCCGGGGGCTCTATGGCTACACCTTC. It yields the protein CASSRGLYGYTF.

The V and J genes are TRBV7-2 and TRBJ2-7; perhaps TRBD1 as D (5 bases). This CDR3 spans 15 amino acids. V was cut by 1 base and J by 1 base, with 11 bases left in between. Germline lookup yields CDR1 SGHTA and CDR2 FQGNSA. The CDR3 spells CASSLGKGNSYEQYF. Here the CDR3 DNA reads TGTGCCAGCAGCTTAGGGAAGGGGAATTCCTACGAGCAGTACTTC.

V is TRBV19 and J is TRBJ2-7; D is tentatively TRBD1 or TRBD2 (6 bases each). This CDR3 is 13 amino acids long. V lost 6 bases and J 3 bases, leaving 12 bases between the germline ends. CDR1 and CDR2 (germline): LNHDA, SQIVND (reference sequence). This CDR3 reads CASSRTAGYEQYV. CDR3 sequence (DNA): TGTGCCAGTAGCCGGACAGCGGGCTACGAGCAGTACGTC.

V is TRBV19 and J is TRBJ2-1, with 13 bases aligning to TRBD2. The CDR3 totals 17 residues. J was trimmed by 4 bases and V by 0 bases; bases with no gene match: 3. The germline V gene encodes CDR1 LNHDA and CDR2 SQIVND (reference sequence). The CDR3 DNA follows: TGTGCCAGTAGTATAGATGAGACTAGCGGGGGGTACAATGAGCAGTTCTTC. It encodes CASSIDETSGGYNEQFF.

V is TRBV11-2 and J is TRBJ1-1; a weak D match, TRBD1 (5 bases). In germline, CDR1 is SGHAT, CDR2 FQNNGV. The length of the CDR3 is 15 residues. V shed 5 bases and J shed 5 bases, with 18 bases lying between them. The CDR3 region has the DNA TGTGCCAGCAGCCCTCGGGGACTGGGTCGGACTGAAGCTTTCTTT. This codes for CASSPRGLGRTEAFF.

The CDR3 sequence: CSVQGAGNQPQHF. CDR3 bases: TGCAGCGTTCAGGGGGCAGGCAATCAGCCCCAGCATTTT. V is TRBV29-1 and J is TRBJ1-5; TRBD1 agrees at 8 bases. Germline V lookup: CDR1 SQVTM, CDR2 ANQGSEA. This CDR3 contains 13 residues. Unmatched junction bases numbered 2, after V lost 5 bases and J lost 2 bases.

V is TRBV4-1 and J is TRBJ1-4; tentative D call: TRBD1 (5 bases). V was trimmed by 3 bases and J by 7 bases, leaving 18 bases between them. The CDR3 has 16 amino acids. Germline V gene data show CDR1 as MGHRA and CDR2 as YSYEKL. CDR3 amino acids: CASSQTKIVGGEKLFF. The CDR3 region has the DNA TGCGCCAGCAGCCAGACCAAGATTGTGGGGGGTGAAAAACTGTTTTTT.

The chain uses TRBV6-6 and TRBJ2-7, with no clear D. Trimming removed 0 bases at V and 4 bases at J, with 13 bases between. There are 15 residues in the CDR3. Germline loops: CDR1 MNHNY, CDR2 SVGAGI (reference sequence). For the CDR3, the DNA is TGTGCCAGCAGTTACTCCGGCGGTGACATATACGAGCAGTACGTC. Its translation is CASSYSGGDIYEQYV.

This clone occurred a few times. This chain joins TRBV7-9 and TRBJ1-1, with unresolved D. CDR1 and CDR2 (germline): SEHNR, FQNEAQ (reference sequence). The ends were cut back, 1 base at V and 3 bases at J, with 9 bases in the middle. CDR3 length equals 14 residues. The CDR3 coding sequence is TGTGCCAGCAGCTTAGGGGTAGGGTACACTGAAGCTTTCTTT. Protein sequence: CASSLGVGYTEAFF.

V and J are TRBV19 and TRBJ2-2, with TRBD1 as a possible D gene (6 bases). This CDR3 is 16 amino acids long. V lost 0 bases and J 4 bases, leaving 12 bases between the germline ends. CDR1 LNHDA and CDR2 SQIVND come from the germline V gene (reference sequence). CDR3 amino acids: CASSIDLGAFTGELFF. DNA of the CDR3: TGTGCCAGTAGTATAGATTTGGGGGCGTTCACCGGGGAGCTGTTTTTT.

This chain connects TRBV30 to TRBJ2-3; D gene uncertain. The CDR3 length is 13 residues. V was pared by 0 bases and J by 2 bases, with 6 bases between. Germline assignment: CDR1 GTSNPN and CDR2 SVGIG (reference sequence). Here the CDR3 reads CAWSVVHTDTQYF. The DNA of the CDR3 is TGTGCCTGGAGTGTAGTCCACACAGATACGCAGTATTTT.